The rows below give T cell receptor beta chains drawn from one sample of a study of blood T cell repertoires in COVID-19. Sequenced by immunoSEQ multiplex PCR; TCRdb stores in-frame clones only, minus some. Here the sample spans about 230,000 clones, approximately 88% being singletons. Specimen: peripheral blood. These TCRs come from a man aged 40-49 years with acute or convalescent COVID-19. Both conserved end residues are part of each CDR3. A D gene is named only where the DNA matches it firmly. Clone sizes are given selectively: once, few, many, or a class where the clone is expanded.

v_gene,d_gene,abundance,j_gene,CDR3aa,CDR3nt
TRBV7-9,TRBD2,-,TRBJ2-7,CASSSTPAGIYEQYF,TGTGCCAGCAGCTCGACTCCAGCGGGAATCTACGAGCAGTACTTC
TRBV19,-,-,TRBJ1-5,CASRDTNQPQHF,TGTGCCAGTAGGGACACCAATCAGCCCCAGCATTTT
TRBV9,TRBD2,once,TRBJ2-7,CASSVGDLAGGYEQYF,TGTGCCAGCAGCGTGGGGGATCTAGCGGGAGGGTACGAGCAGTACTTC
TRBV27,TRBD1,-,TRBJ1-5,CASSPGDRGRQPQHF,TGTGCCAGCAGTCCCGGGGACAGGGGTCGGCAGCCCCAGCATTTT
TRBV12-5,TRBD1,-,TRBJ2-2,CASGLDRGTNTGELFF,TGTGCTAGTGGTTTGGACAGGGGCACGAACACCGGGGAGCTGTTTTTT
TRBV7-3,-,-,TRBJ2-3,CASSSGLASTDTQYF,TGTGCCAGCAGCTCTGGACTGGCTAGCACAGATACGCAGTATTTT
TRBV13,-,-,TRBJ2-1,CASSPSTSGSYNEQFF,TGTGCCAGCAGCCCCTCGACTAGTGGCTCCTACAATGAGCAGTTCTTC
TRBV19,TRBD1,-,TRBJ1-2,CASSPRTGAGHGYTF,TGTGCCAGTAGTCCAAGGACAGGTGCGGGCCATGGCTACACCTTC
TRBV9,-,-,TRBJ2-1,CASSGYGGGSSYNEQFF,TGTGCCAGCAGCGGATACGGGGGCGGGAGCTCCTACAATGAGCAGTTCTTC
TRBV19,-,-,TRBJ2-7,CASSIRARDYEQYF,TGTGCCAGTAGTATACGGGCCAGGGACTACGAGCAGTACTTC
TRBV9,-,few,TRBJ1-2,CASSPRAGRSGGYGYTF,TGTGCCAGCAGCCCTCGAGCAGGGAGGTCCGGGGGGTATGGCTACACCTTC
TRBV7-2,-,-,TRBJ2-7,CASSLESGRAAYEQYF,TGTGCCAGCAGCTTAGAGTCCGGGCGGGCCGCCTACGAGCAGTACTTC
TRBV29-1,TRBD2,-,TRBJ2-1,CSVRGLAGALEQFF,TGCAGCGTCAGGGGACTAGCGGGAGCTCTTGAGCAGTTCTTC
TRBV9,TRBD2,-,TRBJ2-3,CASSPREGAASTDTQYF,TGTGCCAGCAGCCCACGGGAGGGAGCGGCTAGCACAGATACGCAGTATTTT
TRBV5-1,-,many,TRBJ1-1,CASSLVGSTEAFF,TGCGCCAGCAGCTTGGTGGGCAGCACTGAAGCTTTCTTT
TRBV19,-,-,TRBJ2-7,CASSITTVYEQYF,TGTGCCAGTAGTATCACAACAGTCTACGAGCAGTACTTC
TRBV7-3,-,-,TRBJ2-3,CASSPSVVTDTQYF,TGTGCCAGCAGCCCCTCGGTAGTCACAGATACGCAGTATTTT
TRBV6-5,-,-,TRBJ1-2,CASSSNAAVYGYTF,TGTGCCAGCAGTTCGAATGCAGCGGTCTATGGCTACACCTTC
TRBV4-2,TRBD1,-,TRBJ2-7,CASSLRGQGSGVRYEQYF,TGTGCCAGCAGCCTGCGCGGACAGGGATCGGGAGTTCGGTACGAGCAGTACTTC
TRBV19,-,-,TRBJ1-2,CASSSYVIGYTF,TGTGCCAGTAGTTCCTACGTAATTGGCTACACCTTC
TRBV7-8,-,-,TRBJ1-4,CASSAGFGEKLFF,TGTGCCAGCAGCGCAGGGTTTGGGGAAAAACTGTTTTTT
TRBV15,TRBD1,-,TRBJ2-7,CATSRGKDRPKSEQYF,TGTGCCACCAGCAGAGGAAAGGACAGGCCGAAATCCGAGCAGTACTTC
TRBV18,-,-,TRBJ1-5,CASSISGQPQHF,TGTGCCAGCTCAATCAGCGGTCAGCCCCAGCATTTT
TRBV6-5,TRBD2,-,TRBJ2-7,CASRPRAGVYEQYF,TGTGCCAGCAGACCAAGAGCGGGAGTTTACGAGCAGTACTTC
TRBV27,TRBD2,-,TRBJ2-1,CASSPGTSRLYNEQFF,TGTGCCAGCAGTCCGGGGACTAGCAGACTATACAATGAGCAGTTCTTC
TRBV24-1,-,-,TRBJ2-1,CATRFREKLSYNEQFF,TGTGCCACCAGGTTCCGGGAGAAACTCTCCTACAATGAGCAGTTCTTC
TRBV19,TRBD1,-,TRBJ1-1,CASSTYRGTEAFF,TGTGCCAGTAGTACGTACAGGGGTACTGAAGCTTTCTTT